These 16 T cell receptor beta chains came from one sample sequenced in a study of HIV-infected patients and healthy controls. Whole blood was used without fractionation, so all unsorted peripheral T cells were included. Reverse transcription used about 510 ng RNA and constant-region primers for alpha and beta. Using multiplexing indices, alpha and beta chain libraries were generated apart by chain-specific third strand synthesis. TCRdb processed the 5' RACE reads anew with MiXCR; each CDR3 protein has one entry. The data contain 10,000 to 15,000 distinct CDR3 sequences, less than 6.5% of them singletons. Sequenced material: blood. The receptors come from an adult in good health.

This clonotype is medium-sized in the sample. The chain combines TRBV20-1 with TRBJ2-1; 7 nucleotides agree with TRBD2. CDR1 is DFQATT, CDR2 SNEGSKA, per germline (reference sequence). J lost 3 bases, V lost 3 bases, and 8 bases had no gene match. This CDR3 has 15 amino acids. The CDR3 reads CSASFGSGFYNEQFF. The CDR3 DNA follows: TGCAGTGCTAGTTTTGGTAGCGGGTTCTACAATGAGCAGTTCTTC.

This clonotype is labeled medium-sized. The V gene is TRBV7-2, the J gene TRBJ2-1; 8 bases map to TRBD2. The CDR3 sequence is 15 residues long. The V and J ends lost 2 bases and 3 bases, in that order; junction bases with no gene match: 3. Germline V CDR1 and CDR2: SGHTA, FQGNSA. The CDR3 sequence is CASSLTSGGYNEQFF. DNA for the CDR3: TGTGCCAGCAGCTTAACTAGCGGAGGCTACAATGAGCAGTTCTTC.

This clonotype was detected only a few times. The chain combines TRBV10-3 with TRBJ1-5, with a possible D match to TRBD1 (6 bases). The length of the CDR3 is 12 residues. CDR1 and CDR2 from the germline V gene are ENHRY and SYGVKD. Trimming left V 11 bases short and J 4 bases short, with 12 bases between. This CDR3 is CASGQMNQPQHF. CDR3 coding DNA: TGTGCCTCCGGACAGATGAATCAGCCCCAGCATTTT.

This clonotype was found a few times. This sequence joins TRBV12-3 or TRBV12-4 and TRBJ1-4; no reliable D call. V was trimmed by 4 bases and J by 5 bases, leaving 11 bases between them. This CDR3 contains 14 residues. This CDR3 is CASSSLMVNEKLFF. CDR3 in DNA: TGTGCCAGCAGTTCCCTGATGGTAAATGAAAAACTGTTTTTT.

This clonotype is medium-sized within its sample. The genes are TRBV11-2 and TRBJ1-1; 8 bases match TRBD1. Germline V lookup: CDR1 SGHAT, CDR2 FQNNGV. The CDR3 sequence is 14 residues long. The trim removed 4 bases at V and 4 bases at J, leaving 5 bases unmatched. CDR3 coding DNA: TGTGCCAGCAGCTCCTTTACAGGGGGCACTGAAGCTTTCTTT. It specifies CASSSFTGGTEAFF.

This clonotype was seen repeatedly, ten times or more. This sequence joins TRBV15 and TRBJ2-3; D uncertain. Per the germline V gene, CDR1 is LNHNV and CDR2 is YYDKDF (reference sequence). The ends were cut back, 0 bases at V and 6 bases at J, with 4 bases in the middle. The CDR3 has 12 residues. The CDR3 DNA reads TGTGCCACCAGCAGAGATTGGGATACGCAGTATTTT. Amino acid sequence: CATSRDWDTQYF.

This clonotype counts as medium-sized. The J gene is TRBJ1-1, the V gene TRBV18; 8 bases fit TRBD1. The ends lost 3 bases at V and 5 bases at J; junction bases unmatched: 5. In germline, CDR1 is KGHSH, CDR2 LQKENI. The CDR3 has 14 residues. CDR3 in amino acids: CASSPGQGRTEAFF. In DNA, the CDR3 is TGTGCCAGCTCACCTGGACAGGGTCGGACTGAAGCTTTCTTT.

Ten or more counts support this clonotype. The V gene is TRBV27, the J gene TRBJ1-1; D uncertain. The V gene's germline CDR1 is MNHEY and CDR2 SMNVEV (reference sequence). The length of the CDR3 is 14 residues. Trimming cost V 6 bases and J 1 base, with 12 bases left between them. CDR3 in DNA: TGTGCCAGCAGCCCTGGACGGAGGAACACTGAAGCTTTCTTT. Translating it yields CASSPGRRNTEAFF.

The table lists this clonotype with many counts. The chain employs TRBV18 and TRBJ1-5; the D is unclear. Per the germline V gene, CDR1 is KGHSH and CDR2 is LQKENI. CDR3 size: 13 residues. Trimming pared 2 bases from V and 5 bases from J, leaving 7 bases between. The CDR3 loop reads CASSPMKDQPQHF. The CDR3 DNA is TGTGCCAGCTCACCAATGAAGGATCAGCCCCAGCATTTT.

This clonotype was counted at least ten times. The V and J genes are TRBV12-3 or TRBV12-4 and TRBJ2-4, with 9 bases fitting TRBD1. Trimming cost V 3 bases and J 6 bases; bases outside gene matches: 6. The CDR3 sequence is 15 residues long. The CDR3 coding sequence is TGTGCCAGCAGTTTGTCGGGACAGGGCGGAAACATTCAGTACTTC. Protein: CASSLSGQGGNIQYF.

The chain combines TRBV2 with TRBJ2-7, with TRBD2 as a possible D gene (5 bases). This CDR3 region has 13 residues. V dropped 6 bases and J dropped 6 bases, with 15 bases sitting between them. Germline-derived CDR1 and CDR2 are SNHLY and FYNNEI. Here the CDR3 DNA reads TGTGCCAGCAGGAGGGCCCACTTGGGCGAGCAGTACTTC. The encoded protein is CASRRAHLGEQYF.

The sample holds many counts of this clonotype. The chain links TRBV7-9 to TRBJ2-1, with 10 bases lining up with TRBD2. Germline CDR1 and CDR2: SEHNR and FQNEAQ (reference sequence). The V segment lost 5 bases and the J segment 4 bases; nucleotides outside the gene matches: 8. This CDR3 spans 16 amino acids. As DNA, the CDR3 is TGTGCCAGCAGCCCATCTAGCGGGGGCCGTTACAATGAGCAGTTCTTC. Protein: CASSPSSGGRYNEQFF.

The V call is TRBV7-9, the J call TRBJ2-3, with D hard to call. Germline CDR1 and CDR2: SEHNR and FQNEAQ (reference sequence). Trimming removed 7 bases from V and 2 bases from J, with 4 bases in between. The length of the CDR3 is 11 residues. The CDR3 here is CASKNTDTQYF. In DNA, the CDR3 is TGTGCCAGCAAAAACACAGATACGCAGTATTTT.

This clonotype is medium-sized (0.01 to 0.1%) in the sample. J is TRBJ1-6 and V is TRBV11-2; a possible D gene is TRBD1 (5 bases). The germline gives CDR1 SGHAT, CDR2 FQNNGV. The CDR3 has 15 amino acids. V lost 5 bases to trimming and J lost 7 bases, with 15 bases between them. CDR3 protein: CASSTPTAINSPLHF. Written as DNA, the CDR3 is TGTGCCAGCAGCACCCCGACAGCTATAAATTCACCCCTCCACTTT.

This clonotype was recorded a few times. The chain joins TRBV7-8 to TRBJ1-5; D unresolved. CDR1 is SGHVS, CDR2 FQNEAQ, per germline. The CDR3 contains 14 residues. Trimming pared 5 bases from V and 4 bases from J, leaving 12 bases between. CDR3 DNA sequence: TGTGCCAGCAGCCGGGTCGAGCAGAATCAGCCCCAGCATTTT. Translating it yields CASSRVEQNQPQHF.

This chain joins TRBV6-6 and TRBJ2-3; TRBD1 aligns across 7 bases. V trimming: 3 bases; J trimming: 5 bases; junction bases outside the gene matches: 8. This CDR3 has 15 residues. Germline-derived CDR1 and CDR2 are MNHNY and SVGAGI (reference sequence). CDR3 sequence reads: CASSYPRGQGDTQYF. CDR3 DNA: TGTGCCAGCAGTTATCCGAGGGGGCAGGGAGATACGCAGTATTTT.